What follows describes a single T cell receptor beta chain. Its target is unknown. Per the germline V gene, CDR1 is SGHTS and CDR2 is YDEGEE. CDR3 length: 15 residues. Trimming removed 4 bases from V and 4 bases from J, with 14 bases in between. Lactation, pregnancy, other autoimmune disease or uncontrolled infection led to exclusion of patients. PBMCs came from about 10 ml fresh peripheral blood. The data are from a study of T cells in Graves' hyperthyroidism and ophthalmopathy. The study, taken as a whole, reports: From stable hyperthyroidism, ophthalmopathy was set apart by a 13 V-J model. Most thyroid clonotypes expanded above 0.001 appeared in blood too.

Amplified TCR beta CDR3 regions derived from RNA transcripts. In the first-round RT-PCR of the TCR CDR3, the HTBI primer set was used. TCRdb re-called the multiplex PCR reads through MiXCR, storing one row per CDR3 protein. The sample includes about 250,000 distinct CDR3 sequences, more than 20% of them seen just once. The sequenced sample consisted of blood. The V and J genes are TRBV5-8 and TRBJ2-2; TRBD1 is a possible D gene (6 bases). The clonotype was recovered from a woman aged 40 to 50 with Graves' ophthalmopathy. The CDR3 protein is CASSPGTTPTGELFF. The CDR3 region has the DNA TGTGCCAGCAGCCCCGGGACAACCCCCACCGGGGAGCTGTTTTTT. Drawing the rest from reference TRBV5-8 and TRBJ2-2, the complete variable domain is EAGVTQSPTHLIKTRGQQATLRCSPISGHTSVYWYQQALGLGLQFLLWYDEGEERNRGNFPPRFSGRQFPNYSSELNVNALELEDSALYLCASSPGTTPTGELFFGEGSRLTVL.